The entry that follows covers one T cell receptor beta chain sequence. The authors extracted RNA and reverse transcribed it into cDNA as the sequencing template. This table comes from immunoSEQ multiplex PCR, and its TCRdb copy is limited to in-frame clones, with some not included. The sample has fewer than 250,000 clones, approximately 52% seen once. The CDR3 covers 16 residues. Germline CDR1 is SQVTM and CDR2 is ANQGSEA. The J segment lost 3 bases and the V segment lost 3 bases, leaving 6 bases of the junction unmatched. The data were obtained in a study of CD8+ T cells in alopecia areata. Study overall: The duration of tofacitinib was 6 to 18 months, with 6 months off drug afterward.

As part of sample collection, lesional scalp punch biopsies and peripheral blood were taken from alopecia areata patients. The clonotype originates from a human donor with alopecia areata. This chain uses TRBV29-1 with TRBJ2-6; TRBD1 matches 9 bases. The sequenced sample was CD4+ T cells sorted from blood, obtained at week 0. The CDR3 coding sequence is TGCAGCGTTGAGGGACAGGGTTGGTATGGGGCCAACGTCCTGACTTTC. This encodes CSVEGQGWYGANVLTF.